The 7 T cell receptor beta chains reported below all come from one sample, sequenced in a study of cytomegalovirus exposure and HLA in healthy donors. Primers for the PCR totalled 60 Vbeta and 13 Jbeta. Clones were read by immunoSEQ multiplex PCR, and TCRdb kept only the in-frame ones, dropping some. Here the sample spans 45,000 or so clones, about 73% being singletons. The sequenced sample consisted of PBMCs. The receptors originated from a woman in her thirties in good health and CMV-seronegative.

The V and J genes are TRBV5-1 and TRBJ2-7; maybe TRBD2 (6 bases). Germline CDR1 SGHRS, CDR2 YFSETQ. V shed 3 bases and J shed 6 bases, with 16 bases lying between them. CDR3 length equals 14 residues. As DNA, the CDR3 is TGCGCCAGCAGCTCCGGAGGGCCCGAGGGCGAGCAGTACTTC. Translation: CASSSGGPEGEQYF.

The DNA of the CDR3 is TGTGCCACCAGCAGAGAGGCGGGGGCCGGCTATGGCTACACCTTC. Translation: CATSREAGAGYGYTF. The rearrangement links TRBV15 to TRBJ1-2, with D perhaps matching TRBD1 (6 bases). Looked up from germline, CDR1 is LNHNV and CDR2 is YYDKDF (reference sequence). Trimming shortened V by 0 bases and J by 4 bases, and 12 bases separated the two germline ends. The CDR3 is 15 residues long. Full variable domain (outside the CDR3, taken from reference TRBV15 and TRBJ1-2): DAMVIQNPRYQVTQFGKPVTLSCSQTLNHNVMYWYQQKSSQAPKLLFHYYDKDFNNEADTPDNFQSRRPNTSFCFLDIRSPGLGDTAMYLCATSREAGAGYGYTFGSGTRLTVV.

V usage is TRBV29-1 and J usage is TRBJ2-7; tentatively, D is TRBD2 (7 bases). The CDR3 contains 16 residues. With 2 bases removed from V and 2 bases from J, the gap between germline ends came to 19 bases. Germline assignment: CDR1 SQVTM and CDR2 ANQGSEA. The CDR3 reads CSVEFEGEGHPYEQYF. The CDR3 DNA is TGCAGCGTTGAATTTGAGGGGGAGGGTCATCCCTACGAGCAGTACTTC.

The chain recombines TRBV5-1 with TRBJ2-5; 8 positions agree with TRBD2. Germline V CDR1 and CDR2: SGHRS, YFSETQ. CDR3 length: 16 residues. Germline trimming cut 2 bases from V and 5 bases from J; bases unmatched to any gene: 11. This chain's CDR3 is CASSLLGGGSGETQYF. The CDR3 DNA follows: TGCGCCAGCAGCTTACTCGGCGGGGGGTCGGGGGAGACCCAGTACTTC. Variable domain in full (rest from reference TRBV5-1 and TRBJ2-5): KAGVTQTPRYLIKTRGQQVTLSCSPISGHRSVSWYQQTPGQGLQFLFEYFSETQRNKGNFPGRFSGRQFSNSRSEMNVSTLELGDSALYLCASSLLGGGSGETQYFGPGTRLLVL.

The J gene is TRBJ1-2, the V gene TRBV19; possibly TRBD1 for D (5 bases). Germline V gene lookup returns CDR1 LNHDA and CDR2 SQIVND (reference sequence). The CDR3 length is 14 residues. V was clipped by 1 base and J by 1 base, with 7 bases between them. The CDR3 DNA follows: TGTGCCAGTAGTATAGGGGGACTTAACTATGGCTACACCTTC. Translated: CASSIGGLNYGYTF.

This clone is categorized as medium-sized. V and J are TRBV10-2 and TRBJ1-4; 8 nucleotides align to TRBD1. V dropped 6 bases and J dropped 8; count of bases not matched to a gene: 5. The CDR3 has 13 amino acids. Germline V CDR1 and CDR2: WSHSY, SAAADI. In DNA form, the CDR3 reads TGCGCCAGCAGCCAGGGGGCCTGGGAAAAACTGTTTTTT. It is translated as CASSQGAWEKLFF.

This sequence joins TRBV19 and TRBJ1-1; possibly TRBD1 for D (5 bases). Germline lookup yields CDR1 LNHDA and CDR2 SQIVND (reference sequence). The ends were cut back, 4 bases at V and 0 bases at J, with 12 bases in the middle. CDR3 length: 15 residues. The CDR3 DNA is TGTGCCAGTAGTACCACGACAGTTTTGAACACTGAAGCTTTCTTT. Translation: CASSTTTVLNTEAFF.